This TCR beta chain appears in the sequencing data of a study of PD-L1 blockade in urothelial cancer. Sequencing used immunoSEQ multiplex PCR; TCRdb keeps in-frame clones, though not all of them. The data hold some 52,000 clones, with 77% observed a single time. V was pared by 0 bases and J by 2 bases, with 8 bases between. Per germline, CDR1 LGHNA and CDR2 YNFKEQ. The CDR3 runs 15 residues. This specimen consisted of PBMCs, obtained around atezolizumab (anti-PD-L1) treatment. The clonotype was recovered from a man aged 70 or older with urothelial cancer. The chain is built from TRBV4-2 and TRBJ2-1; D gene ambiguous. CDR3 sequence: CASSQERVAYNEQFF. The DNA for the CDR3 is TGTGCCAGCAGCCAAGAACGCGTTGCCTACAATGAGCAGTTCTTC.